Here is one T cell receptor (beta chain) with its context. There are a few counts of this clonotype. Its antigen is not yet known. Qualities for individual bases were not recorded, and no much larger clone is one base off. This sample was taken from a study of T-cell memory formation after mild COVID-19 (dated by TCRdb to about 2021). For the study in its entirety: Most TCR sequence clusters were specific to one of the two donors. In a couple of donors, T-cell clones that expanded and contracted after mild COVID-19 were tracked by sequencing TCRalpha and TCRbeta repertoires over time. Two young, previously healthy adult volunteers, one female and one male, were included in the cohort.

Ficoll-Paque density gradient centrifugation was the method used to isolate PBMCs. The CDR3 measures 15 amino acids from cysteine to phenylalanine. Only the CDR3 portion is preserved as DNA: 45 bases, with reading frame beginning at the first base. Clipping removes 3 bases from V and 7 bases from J, with 9 as the unmatched junction base count. Overall study results and their limits: Clones contracting from day 15 to 85 had balanced CD4/CD8 phenotypes, while a second wave expanding from day 15 to 37 was biased towards CD4+. The study included only two mild cases, and larger cohorts that include severe cases with pre-infection samples were judged to be necessary. Some responding clones were found in pre-infection memory, which suggests that pre-existing cross-reactive memory T cells took part in the SARS-CoV-2 response. SARS-CoV-2 specificity was not confirmed for the second-wave clones peaking on day 37. Contracting CD4+ clones were found mainly in CM and EM memory subsets, while CD8+ clones were enriched in EMRA.

TCRdb shows the sequencer as Illumina NovaSeq 6000. cDNA libraries for TCRalpha and TCRbeta were prepared by 5'RACE using constant-segment primers, with sample barcodes and unique molecular identifiers added. RNA was extracted from every sample with Trizol reagent. The libraries were amplified in two PCR steps, and the second step added a second sample barcode and Illumina TruSeq adapters. Libraries were sequenced on an Illumina NovaSeq with 2 x 150 bp paired-end reads. In the authors' own workflow: Reads were demultiplexed and collapsed into UMI-guided consensus sequences with migec v1.2.7. Using mixcr v2.1.11, UMI consensuses were aligned to TRA and TRB V and J templates and then assembled into clonotypes. Expanded or contracted clonotypes were those called significant by both edgeR and NoisET, with noise models trained on biological replicates. edgeR calls used a false discovery rate-adjusted p below 0.01 and a log2 fold-change threshold of 1. As an exploratory analysis of dynamics, PCA with hierarchical clustering was applied to max-normalized trajectories of the 1000 most abundant clonotypes. Separately sequenced CD4+ and CD8+ repertoires were used to assign a CD4 or CD8 phenotype to each responding clone. TCRdb trimmed the raw reads at Q25, called clones with MiXCR and kept productive beta chains. Entries that share a CDR3 protein sequence are merged under the most common genes and DNA. The V and J calls shown here were made by TCRdb, not taken from the authors' results. The sample table contains about 470,000 distinct CDR3 sequences; only one count was recorded for 20% to 25% of them. The top ten hold roughly an eighth of the sample.

The sample consisted of PBMCs or a T cell subset sorted from them (not recorded which). The rearrangement combines TRBV12-3 or TRBV12-4 with TRBJ2-1, with 7 bases in between that match TRBD1. The sequence came from an adult woman who had mild COVID-19 (a few samples of this study predate the infection). The sample titles of this study are shuffled in the database, so cell type and time point are left out; the donor was told from shared clones. At the DNA level, the sequence is TGTGCCAGCAGTTTCCCCAGCAAGACAGGGAATGAGCAGTTCTTC. Its amino acids are CASSFPSKTGNEQFF.